Sequencing of this T cell receptor beta chain was carried out in a study of blood T cell repertoires in COVID-19. Study-wide context: Donors in the United States, Italy and Spain gave samples during acute or convalescent COVID-19. The cDNA or gDNA used as material had been derived from T cells, B-cell-depleted T cells, or PBMCs.

From germline, CDR1 is MNHEY and CDR2 SMNVEV (reference sequence). The V end lost 6 bases, the J end lost 1 base, and 9 bases lay between the germline ends. CDR3 length: 13 amino acids. Original processing methods: Cell counts per sample came from amplifying reference gene primers. Clones were sequenced by immunoSEQ multiplex PCR, and TCRdb holds only the in-frame ones, with some missing. Clone size and the V and J calls come from that table; the DNA yielded D and trimming. This sample has around 70,000 clones, with about 80% found just once. Sequencing input: peripheral blood. This chain uses TRBV27 with TRBJ1-1; D not resolved. This sequence was found in a human donor in a cohort sampled during active COVID-19. The CDR3 loop is CASRSLENTEAFF. CDR3 DNA sequence: TGTGCCAGCAGATCGCTAGAGAACACTGAAGCTTTCTTT.